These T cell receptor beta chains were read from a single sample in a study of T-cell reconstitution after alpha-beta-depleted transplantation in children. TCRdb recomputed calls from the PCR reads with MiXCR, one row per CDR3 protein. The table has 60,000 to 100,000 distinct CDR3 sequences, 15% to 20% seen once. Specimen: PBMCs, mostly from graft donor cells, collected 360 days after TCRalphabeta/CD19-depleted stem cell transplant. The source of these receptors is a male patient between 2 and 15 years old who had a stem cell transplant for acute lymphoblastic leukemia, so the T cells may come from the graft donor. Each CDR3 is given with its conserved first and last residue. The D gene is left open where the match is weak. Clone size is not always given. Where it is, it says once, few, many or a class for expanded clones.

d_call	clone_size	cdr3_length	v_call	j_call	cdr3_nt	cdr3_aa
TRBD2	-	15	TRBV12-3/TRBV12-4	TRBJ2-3	TGTGCCAGCAGTCCCCAGCGGGAGGGCAGGGATACGCAGTATTTT	CASSPQREGRDTQYF
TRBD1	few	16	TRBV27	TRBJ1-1	TGTGCCAGCAGTTGGACAGGGGGCCGGAGGGGCACTGAAGCTTTCTTT	CASSWTGGRRGTEAFF
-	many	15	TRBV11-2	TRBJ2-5	TGTGCCAGCAGCCCATTCAGAAGCCGGCAAGAGACCCAGTACTTC	CASSPFRSRQETQYF
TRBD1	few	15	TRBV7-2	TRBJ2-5	TGTGCCAGCAGCGAAGGACAGGGGGCGTGGGAGACCCAGTACTTC	CASSEGQGAWETQYF
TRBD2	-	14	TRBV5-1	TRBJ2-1	TGCGCCAGCAGCTTGCAGCGGGGGTACAATGAGCAGTTCTTC	CASSLQRGYNEQFF
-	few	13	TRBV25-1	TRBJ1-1	TGTGCCAGCAGTGAATTTGATCTTACTGAAGCTTTCTTT	CASSEFDLTEAFF
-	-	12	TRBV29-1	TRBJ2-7	TGCAGCGTTGCCAGGTCCTCCTACGAGCAGTACTTC	CSVARSSYEQYF
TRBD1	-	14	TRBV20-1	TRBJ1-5	TGCAGTGCTAGATCTACAGGGGGGAATCAGCCCCAGCATTTT	CSARSTGGNQPQHF
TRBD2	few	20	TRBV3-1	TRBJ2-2	TGTGCCAGCAGCCAATATTCTACTAGCGGAAGGACACGGAACACCGGGGAGCTGTTTTTT	CASSQYSTSGRTRNTGELFF
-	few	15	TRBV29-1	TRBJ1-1	TGCAGCGTTGAAGGTTCCCAGGGGAGGAAGACTGAAGCTTTCTTT	CSVEGSQGRKTEAFF
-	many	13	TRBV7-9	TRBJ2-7	TGTGCCACCAAGACAGGACTCACCTACGAGCAGTACTTC	CATKTGLTYEQYF
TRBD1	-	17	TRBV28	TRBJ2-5	TGTGCCAGCAGTTTTTACCGGACAGGCCGGTGGGAAGAGACCCAGTACTTC	CASSFYRTGRWEETQYF
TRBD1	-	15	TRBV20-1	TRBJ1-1	TGCAGTGCAATGACAGGGGCCCCTTTGAACACTGAAGCTTTCTTT	CSAMTGAPLNTEAFF
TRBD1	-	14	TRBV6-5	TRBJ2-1	TGTGCCAGCAGTTCCCTGGGACAGATCAATGAGCAGTTCTTC	CASSSLGQINEQFF
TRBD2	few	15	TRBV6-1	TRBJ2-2	TGTGCCAGCAGGGAACCGGGACTAGCGCCCGGGGAGCTGTTTTTT	CASREPGLAPGELFF
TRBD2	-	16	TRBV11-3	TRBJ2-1	TGTGCCAGCAGCTTAGTTGCGGCGGGAGGGCTCAATGAGCAGTTCTTC	CASSLVAAGGLNEQFF
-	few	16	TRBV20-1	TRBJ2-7	TGCAGTGCTAGAGATTCGCAGCTAGCGAACTCCTACGAGCAGTACTTC	CSARDSQLANSYEQYF
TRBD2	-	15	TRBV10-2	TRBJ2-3	TGCGCCAGCAGTCATCTAGCGGGAGGCACAGATACGCAGTATTTT	CASSHLAGGTDTQYF
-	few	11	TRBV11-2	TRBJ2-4	TGTGCCAGCAGCTTAGATCTCATTCAGTACTTC	CASSLDLIQYF
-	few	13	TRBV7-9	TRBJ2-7	TGTGCCAGCAGCTTAGTGGGGGTGGGCGAGCAGTACTTC	CASSLVGVGEQYF
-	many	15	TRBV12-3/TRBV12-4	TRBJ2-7	TGTGCCAGCAGTTTATCGCGGGGTAACTCCTACGAGCAGTACTTC	CASSLSRGNSYEQYF
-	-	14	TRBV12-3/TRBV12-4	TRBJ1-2	TGTGCCAGCGCTCTCGGACCGATTAACTATGGCTACACCTTC	CASALGPINYGYTF